Following are 23 T cell receptor beta chains from one sample sequenced in a study of shared clonotypes between healthy human individuals. Here immunoSEQ multiplex PCR was the method, and the copy in TCRdb shows in-frame clones only, minus some. This sample carries fewer than 1.6 million clones, approximately 98.5% of them seen once, and the ten largest clones take 0.36%. The sequenced sample consisted of naive CD4+ T cells sorted from blood. Subset specified: CD45RA+ positively selected. The receptors come from a man between 25 and 39 years old in good health.

The rearrangement links TRBV13 to TRBJ2-1, with a tentative D call TRBD1 (6 bases). CDR1 and CDR2 (germline): PRHDT, FYEKMQ (reference sequence). There are 13 residues in the CDR3. V lost 5 bases and J 5 bases, leaving 10 bases between the germline ends. The CDR3 DNA reads as TGTGCCAGCAGCAAACAGGGTAACAATGAGCAGTTCTTC. Translation: CASSKQGNNEQFF.

The chain's CDR3 is CASSLGFRANSNQPQHF. In DNA form, the CDR3 reads TGTGCCAGCAGCTTAGGTTTCAGGGCGAATAGCAATCAGCCCCAGCATTTT. The genes are TRBV5-6 and TRBJ1-5; D possibly corresponds to TRBD1 (5 bases). The length of the CDR3 is 17 residues. Germline values: CDR1 SGHDT, CDR2 YYEEEE. V gave up 2 bases and J gave up 0 bases, with 15 bases separating them.

The rearrangement joins TRBV5-4 to TRBJ2-1; 12 nucleotides line up with TRBD1. From germline, CDR1 is SGHNT and CDR2 YYREEE (reference sequence). The V and J ends lost 4 bases and 8 bases, in that order; junction bases with no gene match: 7. The CDR3 runs to 15 residues. The CDR3 coding sequence is TGTGCCAGCAGCGTGGCCGGGACAGGGGGCTATGAGCAGTTCTTC. Translated, it gives CASSVAGTGGYEQFF. The whole variable domain, filled in from reference TRBV5-4 and TRBJ2-1, reads ETGVTQSPTHLIKTRGQQVTLRCSSQSGHNTVSWYQQALGQGPQFIFQYYREEENGRGNFPPRFSGLQFPNYSSELNVNALELDDSALYLCASSVAGTGGYEQFFGPGTRLTVL.

The V call is TRBV11-3, the J call TRBJ2-1; 11 bases agree with TRBD2. Trimming took 5 bases from V and 6 from J; bases not matched to a gene: 6. CDR1 and CDR2 (germline): SGHNT, YENEEA. This CDR3 is 15 amino acids long. CDR3 bases: TGTGCCAGCAGCCCTCGGACTAGCGGGCGCAATGAGCAGTTCTTC. It specifies CASSPRTSGRNEQFF.

The V gene is TRBV6-1, the J gene TRBJ2-3; D unclear. The CDR3 has 15 residues. Deletions cut 8 bases from V and 2 bases from J, with 17 bases between. Germline V CDR1 and CDR2: MNHNS, SASEGT. CDR3 in amino acids: CASCRRSISTDTQYF. The CDR3 DNA follows: TGTGCCAGCTGTCGGCGGAGTATTTCCACAGATACGCAGTATTTT.

The rearrangement links TRBV29-1 to TRBJ2-7; TRBD2 might be the D (5 bases). CDR1 is SQVTM, CDR2 ANQGSEA, per germline. The CDR3 has 11 residues. V was pared by 1 base and J by 6 bases, with 7 bases between. The CDR3 coding sequence is TGCAGCGTTGAAGTCCGGGGCGAGCAGTACTTC. As protein: CSVEVRGEQYF.

The rearrangement links TRBV7-3 to TRBJ2-1; D not certain. This CDR3 has 12 residues. Per germline, CDR1 SGHTA and CDR2 FQGTGA. Trimming removed 1 base at V and 6 bases at J, with 4 bases between. For the CDR3, the DNA is TGTGCCAGCAGCTTAAATCTCAATGAGCAGTTCTTC. This encodes CASSLNLNEQFF.

The V gene is TRBV19, the J gene TRBJ2-1; D is uncertain. V lost 5 bases to trimming and J lost 2 bases, with 4 bases between them. The CDR3 extends over 12 amino acids. The germline gives CDR1 LNHDA, CDR2 SQIVND (reference sequence). The CDR3 DNA sequence: TGTGCCAGTAGTTTGGCCTACAATGAGCAGTTCTTC. It encodes CASSLAYNEQFF.

The genes are TRBV5-1 and TRBJ2-7; 8 bases are shared with TRBD1. CDR1 and CDR2 (germline): SGHRS, YFSETQ. The CDR3 totals 19 residues. Trimming removed 5 bases from V and 0 bases from J; junction bases left unmatched: 19. CDR3 coding DNA: TGCGCCAGCAGAAGTCCCGCCGGGACAGGAGGGACCGACTCCTACGAGCAGTACTTC. Translation gives CASRSPAGTGGTDSYEQYF.

The rearrangement uses TRBV7-8 and TRBJ1-1; the D gene is possibly TRBD1 (5 bases). Trimming left V 4 bases short and J 4 bases short, with 13 bases between. Germline-derived CDR1 and CDR2 are SGHVS and FQNEAQ. This CDR3 region has 14 residues. This chain's CDR3 is CASSSRGLSTEAFF. As DNA, the CDR3 is TGTGCCAGCAGCTCAAGGGGATTGAGCACTGAAGCTTTCTTT.

The chain employs TRBV6-5 and TRBJ1-4; maybe TRBD1 (6 bases). The CDR3 runs to 14 residues. CDR1 is MNHEY and CDR2 is SVGAGI in the germline V gene. V gave up 6 bases and J gave up 8 bases, with 16 bases separating them. CDR3 region: CASSMSRGGEKLFF. The DNA for the CDR3 is TGTGCCAGCAGCATGTCCAGGGGCGGCGAAAAACTGTTTTTT.

This chain uses TRBV7-9 with TRBJ2-3; 9 positions agree with TRBD2. The trim removed 8 bases at V and 5 bases at J, leaving 17 bases unmatched. This CDR3 contains 17 residues. From germline, CDR1 is SEHNR and CDR2 FQNEAQ (reference sequence). Here the CDR3 DNA reads TGTGCCAGCCCACGTCCCGGTAGCGGGAGTCAGGGAGATACGCAGTATTTT. Translation gives CASPRPGSGSQGDTQYF.

The rearrangement links TRBV5-4 to TRBJ2-3; D is ambiguous. Germline V CDR1 and CDR2: SGHNT, YYREEE (reference sequence). Trimming cost V 0 bases and J 0 bases, with 8 bases left between them. The CDR3 consists of 15 residues. The CDR3 reads CASSLEGRSTDTQYF. The DNA of the CDR3 is TGTGCCAGCAGCTTGGAAGGTCGTAGCACAGATACGCAGTATTTT.

The CDR3 sequence: CASSPGLVGEQFF. Written as DNA, the CDR3 is TGTGCCAGCAGTCCGGGACTAGTAGGGGAGCAGTTCTTC. This rearrangement joins TRBV28 to TRBJ2-1, with 8 bases aligning to TRBD2. The CDR3 totals 13 residues. The trim removed 5 bases at V and 10 bases at J, leaving 7 bases unmatched. Germline V gene sequence: CDR1 MDHEN, CDR2 SYDVKM.

This clone has only one observation. J is TRBJ2-1 and V is TRBV5-1, with TRBD2 matching over 8 bases. In germline, CDR1 is SGHRS, CDR2 YFSETQ. V dropped 4 bases and J dropped 6; count of bases not matched to a gene: 9. The CDR3 totals 15 residues. CDR3 sequence (DNA): TGCGCCAGCAGCAGGGGGGCGGGAGGCCTCAATGAGCAGTTCTTC. It specifies CASSRGAGGLNEQFF. Looking up the rest from reference TRBV5-1 and TRBJ2-1 gives the full variable domain: KAGVTQTPRYLIKTRGQQVTLSCSPISGHRSVSWYQQTPGQGLQFLFEYFSETQRNKGNFPGRFSGRQFSNSRSEMNVSTLELGDSALYLCASSRGAGGLNEQFFGPGTRLTVL.

V and J are TRBV5-1 and TRBJ2-3; D might be TRBD2 (5 bases). Germline V CDR1 and CDR2: SGHRS, YFSETQ. V lost 0 bases and J 2 bases, leaving 13 bases between the germline ends. CDR3 length: 16 amino acids. This CDR3 reads CASSLGDGGYTDTQYF. CDR3 nucleotides: TGCGCCAGCAGCTTGGGAGACGGAGGCTACACAGATACGCAGTATTTT.

The rearrangement uses TRBV28 and TRBJ1-5; 8 bases match TRBD1. The ends lost 6 bases at V and 6 bases at J; junction bases unmatched: 7. The CDR3 has 14 amino acids. Per the germline V gene, CDR1 is MDHEN and CDR2 is SYDVKM. CDR3 sequence reads: CASRQQGVAQPQHF. Written as DNA, the CDR3 is TGTGCCAGCAGACAACAGGGGGTGGCTCAGCCCCAGCATTTT.

The chain links TRBV18 to TRBJ1-2; no clear D gene. V was trimmed by 3 bases and J by 6 bases, leaving 8 bases between them. Germline loops: CDR1 KGHSH, CDR2 LQKENI. The CDR3 runs 12 residues. This CDR3 is CASSPSYHGYTF. Here the CDR3 DNA reads TGTGCCAGCTCACCCTCCTATCATGGCTACACCTTC.

Turning to this clone: Additional DNA sequences in this sample encode the identical CDR3. The chain uses TRBV5-1 and TRBJ2-3; D uncertain. In germline, CDR1 is SGHRS, CDR2 YFSETQ. The V end was cut by 3 bases, the J end by 3 bases, with 5 bases between. The CDR3 spans 12 residues. In nucleotides, the CDR3 is TGCGCCAGCAGCTCACCGACAGATACGCAGTATTTT. Protein sequence: CASSSPTDTQYF.

The chain couples TRBV6-5 to TRBJ2-7; D not certain. The CDR3 covers 16 residues. Germline loops: CDR1 MNHEY, CDR2 SVGAGI. V was shortened by 0 bases and J by 4 bases, with 16 bases between the two germline ends. The CDR3 reads CASSYSDTGILYEQYF. CDR3 in DNA: TGTGCCAGCAGTTACTCAGATACCGGTATCCTATACGAGCAGTACTTC.

The V call is TRBV6-6, the J call TRBJ2-3, with 7 bases matching TRBD2. The CDR3 is 15 amino acids. The V and J ends lost 7 bases and 2 bases, in that order; junction bases with no gene match: 9. Per the germline V gene, CDR1 is MNHNY and CDR2 is SVGAGI (reference sequence). CDR3 amino acids: CASIRTSPLTDTQYF. The CDR3 DNA reads as TGTGCCAGCATTCGGACTAGTCCACTCACAGATACGCAGTATTTT.

The rearrangement uses TRBV9 and TRBJ2-3; 14 positions agree with TRBD2. V was pared by 4 bases and J by 3 bases, with 10 bases of the junction left unmatched. The CDR3 extends over 18 amino acids. The germline V gene encodes CDR1 SGDLS and CDR2 YYNGEE. Here the CDR3 DNA reads TGTGCCAGCAGCCAAACAGCCGGGACTAGCGGGAGAACAGATACGCAGTATTTT. As protein: CASSQTAGTSGRTDTQYF.

The V and J genes are TRBV5-4 and TRBJ2-1; 13 positions agree with TRBD2. CDR3 length: 18 residues. V shed 2 bases, J shed 3 bases, and the junction held 8 bases outside the gene matches. Germline V gene lookup returns CDR1 SGHNT and CDR2 YYREEE (reference sequence). CDR3 in amino acids: CASSLTGLAGVDYNEQFF. The CDR3 DNA is TGTGCCAGCAGCTTAACTGGACTAGCGGGAGTTGACTACAATGAGCAGTTCTTC.